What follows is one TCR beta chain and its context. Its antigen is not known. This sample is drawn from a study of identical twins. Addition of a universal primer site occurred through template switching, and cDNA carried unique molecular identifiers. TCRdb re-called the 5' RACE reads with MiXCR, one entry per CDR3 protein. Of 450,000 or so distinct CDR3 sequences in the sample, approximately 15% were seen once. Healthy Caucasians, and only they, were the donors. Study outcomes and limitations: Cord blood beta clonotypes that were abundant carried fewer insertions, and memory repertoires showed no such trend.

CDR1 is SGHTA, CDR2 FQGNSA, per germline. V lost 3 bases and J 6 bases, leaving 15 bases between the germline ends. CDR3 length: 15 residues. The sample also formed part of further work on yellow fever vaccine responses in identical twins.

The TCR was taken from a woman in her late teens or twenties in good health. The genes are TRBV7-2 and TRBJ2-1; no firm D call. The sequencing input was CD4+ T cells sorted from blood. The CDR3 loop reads CASSLGSTLGNEQFF. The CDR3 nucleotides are TGTGCCAGCAGCTTGGGCTCCACTCTTGGCAATGAGCAGTTCTTC.